These 31 T cell receptor beta chains were sequenced from one sample in a study of Graves' ophthalmopathy and Graves' hyperthyroidism. RNA transcripts were the template, and TCR beta CDR3 regions were amplified from them. The workflow started with a first-round RT-PCR run with HTBI primers and then moved on to a second-round multiplex PCR. TCRdb used MiXCR to reprocess the multiplex PCR reads, holding one entry per CDR3 protein. The sample yields just over 600,000 distinct CDR3 sequences, about a fifth seen once. Sequenced: peripheral blood. These receptors were taken from a woman aged 18-29 years with stable Graves' hyperthyroidism. Some clones in this sample may be carry-over from other donors' samples.

With regard to this clonotype: One base away lies a much larger clone, so this may be a sequencing read error. As the CDR3 is not closed by the conserved phenylalanine or tryptophan, this likely results from a read error. V is TRBV19 and J is TRBJ1-2; TRBD1 matches at 9 bases. V lost 6 bases, J lost 8 bases, and 22 bases stayed unmatched. Germline loops: CDR1 LNHDA, CDR2 SQIVND (reference sequence). The CDR3 sequence is 18 residues long. CDR3 loop: CASRSGTGQGSSSGGYTY. The CDR3 DNA sequence: TGTGCCAGTAGAAGTGGTACGGGACAGGGATCATCGAGCGGCGGCTACACCTAC.

Only a few counts were recorded for this clonotype. The CDR3 here is CSARETGSYEQYF. DNA for the CDR3: TGCAGTGCTAGAGAGACGGGTTCCTACGAGCAGTACTTC. The chain employs TRBV20-1 and TRBJ2-7; D is uncertain. Germline-derived CDR1 and CDR2 are DFQATT and SNEGSKA (reference sequence). Trimming pared 0 bases from V and 1 base from J, leaving 7 bases between. The CDR3 extends over 13 amino acids.

This clonotype was found many times. V and J are TRBV6-5 and TRBJ1-1; 7 positions match TRBD1. The CDR3 has 14 amino acids. Germline CDR1 and CDR2: MNHEY and SVGAGI. After removal of 7 bases from V and 1 base from J, the junction contained 6 bases not matched to a gene. The chain's CDR3 is CASTLRQGNTEAFF. Written as DNA, the CDR3 is TGTGCCAGCACTTTGAGACAGGGGAACACTGAAGCTTTCTTT.

This clonotype has a count of ten or more. This chain connects TRBV10-3 to TRBJ1-1, with TRBD1 as a possible D gene (6 bases). Germline V CDR1 and CDR2: ENHRY, SYGVKD. Between the trimmed V and J ends, which lost 0 bases and 5 bases, there was a span of 10 bases. The CDR3 runs 14 residues. This chain's CDR3 is CAISESTGLTEAFF. CDR3 nucleotide sequence: TGTGCCATCAGTGAGTCGACAGGTCTTACTGAAGCTTTCTTT.

This clonotype came up a few times. The rearrangement joins TRBV5-1 to TRBJ1-1, with unresolved D. The CDR3 is made up of 13 amino acids. V lost 0 bases to trimming and J lost 6 bases, with 9 bases between them. The germline gives CDR1 SGHRS, CDR2 YFSETQ. The CDR3 DNA reads TGCGCCAGCAGCTTGGCGAAAGACGCTGAAGCTTTCTTT. This sequence encodes CASSLAKDAEAFF.

This clonotype was observed a handful of times. V usage is TRBV6-1 and J usage is TRBJ2-5; the D gene is possibly TRBD1 (6 bases). CDR3 length equals 13 residues. V was clipped by 2 bases and J by 2 bases, with 6 bases between them. Looked up from germline, CDR1 is MNHNS and CDR2 is SASEGT. CDR3 nucleotides: TGTGCCAGCAGTGAACAGGGGCAAGAGACCCAGTACTTC. The encoded protein is CASSEQGQETQYF.

This clonotype has ten or more counts. The chain recombines TRBV18 with TRBJ2-7; D may match TRBD1 or TRBD2 (5 bases each). V shed 3 bases and J shed 6 bases, with 12 bases lying between them. Germline V gives CDR1 KGHSH, CDR2 LQKENI. The CDR3 consists of 13 residues. CDR3 in amino acids: CASSPLRGGEQYF. CDR3 in DNA: TGTGCCAGCTCACCCCTCCGGGGCGGCGAGCAGTACTTC.

In this sample, this clonotype turned up many times. The chain is built from TRBV20-1 and TRBJ1-1; D is undetermined. CDR1 and CDR2 from the germline V gene are DFQATT and SNEGSKA (reference sequence). V was trimmed by 3 bases and J by 11 bases, leaving 10 bases between them. CDR3 length: 10 amino acids. CDR3 nucleotides: TGCAGTGCTAGTCAGCCGGCGGCTTTCTTT. Protein: CSASQPAAFF.

This clonotype was found many times. This rearrangement joins TRBV20-1 to TRBJ2-7; possible D gene TRBD1, 6 bases. Germline values: CDR1 DFQATT, CDR2 SNEGSKA (reference sequence). CDR3 length equals 11 residues. Trimming removed 4 bases at V and 7 bases at J, with 11 bases between. CDR3 nucleotide sequence: TGCAGTGCTATCCAGGGGTGGGAGCAGTACTTC. Protein: CSAIQGWEQYF.

This clonotype was observed at least ten times. CDR3 region: CASAGGSVPGGEAFF. The CDR3 DNA reads TGTGCCAGCGCTGGCGGGTCTGTCCCAGGGGGTGAAGCTTTCTTT. The chain employs TRBV11-2 and TRBJ1-1; 7 bases are shared with TRBD1. The CDR3 spans 15 residues. Losses at the gene ends were 8 bases for V and 7 bases for J; bases not matched to a gene: 16. The V gene's germline CDR1 is SGHAT and CDR2 FQNNGV.

The J gene is TRBJ1-2, the V gene TRBV3-1; D not certain. CDR1 LGHDT and CDR2 YNNKEL come from the germline V gene (reference sequence). This CDR3 contains 15 residues. The V end lost 1 base, the J end lost 0 bases, and 9 bases lay between the germline ends. The CDR3 bases are TGTGCCAGCAGCCAAGGTCCCGGGGCTAACTATGGCTACACCTTC. Its translation is CASSQGPGANYGYTF. Filled out from reference TRBV3-1 and TRBJ1-2, the complete variable domain reads DTAVSQTPKYLVTQMGNDKSIKCEQNLGHDTMYWYKQDSKKFLKIMFSYNNKELIINETVPNRFSPKSPDKAHLNLHINSLELGDSAVYFCASSQGPGANYGYTFGSGTRLTVV.

This clonotype was observed many times. The chain joins TRBV28 to TRBJ1-1, with D hard to call. There are 12 residues in the CDR3. CDR1 and CDR2 (germline): MDHEN, SYDVKM. Deletions cut 11 bases from V and 2 bases from J, with 12 bases between. The CDR3 DNA follows: TGTGCCGTTCTGGCGGGTAACACTGAAGCTTTCTTT. Amino acid sequence: CAVLAGNTEAFF.

This clonotype showed up many times. DNA for the CDR3: TGCGCCAGCAGCACCAGGGGGGGCACTGAAGCTTTCTTT. It encodes CASSTRGGTEAFF. The V call is TRBV5-1, the J call TRBJ1-1; 7 bases align to TRBD1. J gave up 4 bases and V 4 bases, and 4 bases lay outside the gene matches. There are 13 residues in the CDR3. The germline V gene has CDR1 SGHRS and CDR2 YFSETQ. Based on the CDR3 plus reference TRBV5-1 and TRBJ1-1, the full variable domain is KAGVTQTPRYLIKTRGQQVTLSCSPISGHRSVSWYQQTPGQGLQFLFEYFSETQRNKGNFPGRFSGRQFSNSRSEMNVSTLELGDSALYLCASSTRGGTEAFFGQGTRLTVV.

V and J are TRBV20-1 and TRBJ1-2, with D tentatively TRBD1 (6 bases). Germline CDR1 is DFQATT and CDR2 is SNEGSKA (reference sequence). V was pared by 6 bases and J by 4 bases, with 12 bases between. This CDR3 comprises 12 residues. The chain's CDR3 is CSAEGQSYGYTF. The CDR3 bases are TGCAGTGCGGAAGGACAGAGCTATGGCTACACCTTC.

The chain links TRBV20-1 to TRBJ1-6; unclear D gene. Germline CDR1 and CDR2: DFQATT and SNEGSKA (reference sequence). V was trimmed by 6 bases and J by 7 bases, leaving 16 bases between them. The CDR3 consists of 14 residues. CDR3 residues: CSATDGGPNSPLHF. The CDR3 DNA reads TGCAGTGCCACCGACGGTGGTCCCAATTCACCCCTCCACTTT.

This clonotype was counted once. The chain is built from TRBV18 and TRBJ2-7, with D possibly matching TRBD2 (6 bases). Trimming left V 2 bases short and J 6 bases short, with 14 bases between. Looked up from germline, CDR1 is KGHSH and CDR2 is LQKENI. The CDR3 contains 14 residues. The CDR3 sequence is CASSPRDFGGEQYF. The CDR3 DNA is TGTGCCAGCTCACCAAGGGACTTCGGGGGCGAGCAGTACTTC. Using reference TRBV18 and TRBJ2-7 for the parts outside the CDR3, the full variable domain is NAGVMQNPRHLVRRRGQEARLRCSPMKGHSHVYWYRQLPEEGLKFMVYLQKENIIDESGMPKERFSAEFPKEGPSILRIQQVVRGDSAAYFCASSPRDFGGEQYFGPGTRLTVT.

Ten or more counts support this clonotype. V is TRBV12-3 or TRBV12-4 and J is TRBJ1-1; tentative D call: TRBD1 (5 bases). This CDR3 region has 13 residues. Trimming pared 9 bases from V and 6 bases from J, leaving 17 bases between. The CDR3 coding sequence is TGTGCCAGAAAGACGGGGGTGGACGCTGAAGCTTTCTTT. Translated: CARKTGVDAEAFF.

This clonotype was counted many times. V and J are TRBV2 and TRBJ1-2; 7 nucleotides match TRBD1. V lost 6 bases, J lost 0 bases, and 7 bases stayed unmatched. CDR3 length: 15 amino acids. CDR1 is SNHLY and CDR2 is FYNNEI in the germline V gene. CDR3: CASRGTGVPNYGYTF. The CDR3 bases are TGTGCCAGCAGGGGAACAGGGGTCCCTAACTATGGCTACACCTTC.

The V call is TRBV28, the J call TRBJ1-1, with 8 bases lining up with TRBD1. The CDR3 is made up of 12 amino acids. Germline values: CDR1 MDHEN, CDR2 SYDVKM. V dropped 4 bases and J dropped 7; count of bases not matched to a gene: 2. CDR3 sequence reads: CASSWGTGEAFF. In DNA, the CDR3 is TGTGCCAGCAGTTGGGGGACAGGTGAAGCTTTCTTT.

The gene calls are TRBV2 and TRBJ2-7; no definite D call. V lost 4 bases, J lost 7 bases, and 17 bases lay in between. Germline V gene sequence: CDR1 SNHLY, CDR2 FYNNEI. The CDR3 spans 14 residues. For the CDR3, the DNA is TGTGCCAGCAGTGGCTACTCCCAGGTTCTAGAGCAGTACTTC. Its protein is CASSGYSQVLEQYF.

This clonotype was detected ten times or more. The CDR3 protein is CASNFDRGLAFF. CDR3 in DNA: TGCGCCAGCAACTTTGACAGGGGGCTAGCTTTCTTT. The V call is TRBV5-1, the J call TRBJ1-1; 10 bases fit TRBD1. Germline trimming cut 6 bases from V and 10 bases from J; bases unmatched to any gene: 6. The CDR3 loop spans 12 amino acids. Germline CDR1 and CDR2: SGHRS and YFSETQ.

This clonotype was counted at least ten times. The chain links TRBV13 to TRBJ2-7, with D tentatively TRBD2 (6 bases). Germline V lookup: CDR1 PRHDT, CDR2 FYEKMQ (reference sequence). CDR3 length: 12 residues. V lost 3 bases to trimming and J lost 5 bases, with 8 bases between them. The CDR3, as DNA: TGTGCCAGCAGCTTCATAGCGGACGAGCAGTACTTC. Its protein product is CASSFIADEQYF. Using reference TRBV13 and TRBJ2-7 for the parts outside the CDR3, the full variable domain is AAGVIQSPRHLIKEKRETATLKCYPIPRHDTVYWYQQGPGQDPQFLISFYEKMQSDKGSIPDRFSAQQFSDYHSELNMSSLELGDSALYFCASSFIADEQYFGPGTRLTVT.

The rearrangement links TRBV5-1 to TRBJ2-7; D unclear. The germline V gene has CDR1 SGHRS and CDR2 YFSETQ. CDR3 size: 16 residues. V lost 4 bases, J lost 0 bases, and 17 bases lay in between. The CDR3: CASSQTRGGSSYEQYF. The CDR3, as DNA: TGCGCCAGCAGCCAAACCCGTGGCGGTAGCTCCTACGAGCAGTACTTC.

This clonotype was picked up many times. The chain employs TRBV12-3 or TRBV12-4 and TRBJ1-1; D remains unclear. The CDR3 loop spans 16 amino acids. The germline V and J ends were trimmed by 3 bases and 3 bases, with 17 bases remaining between them. Here the CDR3 DNA reads TGTGCCAGCAGTTTTATCTCTCGGAGAGGTCACACTGAAGCTTTCTTT. It specifies CASSFISRRGHTEAFF.

The chain employs TRBV6-5 and TRBJ1-1, with D unresolved. The ends were cut back, 2 bases at V and 3 bases at J, with 13 bases in the middle. CDR3 length equals 15 residues. Germline V gene sequence: CDR1 MNHEY, CDR2 SVGAGI. The CDR3 reads CASSYGRSRDTEAFF. The DNA for the CDR3 is TGTGCCAGCAGTTACGGGCGCTCGAGGGACACTGAAGCTTTCTTT.

This clonotype was counted only a few times. The genes are TRBV12-3 or TRBV12-4 and TRBJ1-5, with D tentatively TRBD1 (6 bases). V gave up 6 bases and J gave up 5 bases, with 17 bases separating them. The CDR3 is 15 amino acids. This CDR3 is CASRTGTSVDQPQHF. CDR3 sequence (DNA): TGTGCCAGCAGGACCGGGACATCAGTTGATCAGCCCCAGCATTTT.

At least ten counts were recorded for this clonotype. V gene TRBV7-6 combines with J gene TRBJ1-5; tentatively, D is TRBD1 (5 bases). Deletions cut 1 base from V and 8 bases from J, with 12 bases between. This CDR3 has 14 residues. Per the germline V gene, CDR1 is SGHVS and CDR2 is FNYEAQ. CDR3 coding DNA: TGTGCCAGCAGCTTAGAACAGGCCGGGGAGCCCCAGCATTTT. Its protein product is CASSLEQAGEPQHF.

The V gene is TRBV7-9, the J gene TRBJ1-6; the match to TRBD1 covers 7 bases. Germline loops: CDR1 SEHNR, CDR2 FQNEAQ (reference sequence). The CDR3 is made up of 14 amino acids. Trimming cost V 7 bases and J 14 bases; bases outside gene matches: 14. CDR3 bases: TGTGCCAGCACCTCCCCAGGGGGATTAGGGTCCCTCCACTTT. Translated, it gives CASTSPGGLGSLHF.

This clonotype has ten or more counts. The germline gene is not matched at one end of the junction; a read error may be the cause. V usage is TRBV2 and J usage is TRBJ2-4, with D perhaps matching TRBD1 (6 bases). Germline CDR1 is SNHLY and CDR2 is FYNNEI. The length of the CDR3 is 14 residues. This CDR3 reads CASRGARVKNIKYF. DNA of the CDR3: TGTGCCAGCAGGGGGGCGCGAGTGAAAAACATTAAGTACTTC.

Remarks on this clonotype: The junction shows a germline mismatch at one end, possibly a read error. V is TRBV11-2 and J is TRBJ1-2, with no clear D. This CDR3 has 16 residues. The germline CDR1 and CDR2 sequences are SGHAT and FQNNGV. The CDR3 DNA sequence: TGTGCCAGCAGCATAGAGTGGGAAGGGCCAAACTATGGCTACACCTTC. Protein sequence: CASSIEWEGPNYGYTF.

The CDR3 here is CASSQDRDGNTIYF. CDR3 sequence (DNA): TGTGCCAGCAGTCAGGACAGGGATGGAAACACCATATATTTT. V and J are TRBV28 and TRBJ1-3; 8 bases are shared with TRBD1. The CDR3 is made up of 14 amino acids. J lost 3 bases, V lost 5 bases, and 3 bases had no gene match. Looked up from germline, CDR1 is MDHEN and CDR2 is SYDVKM. Filled out from reference TRBV28 and TRBJ1-3, the complete variable domain reads DVKVTQSSRYLVKRTGEKVFLECVQDMDHENMFWYRQDPGLGLRLIYFSYDVKMKEKGDIPEGYSVSREKKERFSLILESASTNQTSMYLCASSQDRDGNTIYFGEGSWLTVV.